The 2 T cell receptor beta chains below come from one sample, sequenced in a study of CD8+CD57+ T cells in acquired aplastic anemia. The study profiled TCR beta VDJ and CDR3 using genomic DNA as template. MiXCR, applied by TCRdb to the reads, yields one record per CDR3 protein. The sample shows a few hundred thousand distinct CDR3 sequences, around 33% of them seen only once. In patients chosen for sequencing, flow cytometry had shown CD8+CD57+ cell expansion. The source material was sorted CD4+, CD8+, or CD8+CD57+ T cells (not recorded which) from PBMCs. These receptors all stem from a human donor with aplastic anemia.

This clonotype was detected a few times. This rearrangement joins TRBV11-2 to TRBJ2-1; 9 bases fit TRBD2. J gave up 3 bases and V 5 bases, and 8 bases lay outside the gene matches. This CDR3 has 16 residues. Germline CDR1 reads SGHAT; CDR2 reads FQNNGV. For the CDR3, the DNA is TGTGCCAGCAGCACCGCGTCTAGCGGGGACTACAATGAGCAGTTCTTC. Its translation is CASSTASSGDYNEQFF.

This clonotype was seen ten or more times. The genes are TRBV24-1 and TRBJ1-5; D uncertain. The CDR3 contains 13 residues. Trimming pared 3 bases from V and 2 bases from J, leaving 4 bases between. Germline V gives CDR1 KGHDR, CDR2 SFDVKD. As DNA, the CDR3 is TGTGCCACCAGTGATAGGGGCAATCAGCCCCAGCATTTT. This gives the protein CATSDRGNQPQHF.